The 25 T cell receptor beta chains below were found in one sample sequenced in a study of blood T cell repertoires in COVID-19. The repertoire was sequenced with immunoSEQ multiplex PCR; TCRdb's copy has only in-frame clones and lacks some. The sample lists fewer than 200,000 clones; about 90% were seen once. The sequenced sample was peripheral blood. These receptors came from a man between 25 and 39 years old with COVID-19, enrolled during active disease.

J is TRBJ2-7 and V is TRBV7-2, with 13 bases lining up with TRBD2. The V segment lost 1 base and the J segment 5 bases; nucleotides outside the gene matches: 5. Germline V gene data show CDR1 as SGHTA and CDR2 as FQGNSA. The length of the CDR3 is 16 residues. The CDR3 DNA follows: TGTGCCAGCAGCTTAGGGACTAGCGGGAGCTTCCACGAGCAGTACTTC. It codes for CASSLGTSGSFHEQYF.

The rearrangement uses TRBV7-2 and TRBJ2-1; D possibly corresponds to TRBD2 (6 bases). Germline-derived CDR1 and CDR2 are SGHTA and FQGNSA. Trimming pared 4 bases from V and 4 bases from J, leaving 8 bases between. The CDR3 spans 13 residues. CDR3 sequence reads: CASSSGTYNEQFF. CDR3 nucleotide sequence: TGTGCCAGCAGCTCCGGGACTTACAATGAGCAGTTCTTC.

The chain links TRBV6-5 to TRBJ1-1; D unresolved. Germline assignment: CDR1 MNHEY and CDR2 SVGAGI. Trimming stripped 5 bases from V and 2 bases from J, with 9 bases between. The CDR3 runs to 13 residues. The CDR3 reads CASSPTKNTEAFF. The CDR3 coding sequence is TGTGCCAGCAGTCCGACAAAAAACACTGAAGCTTTCTTT.

DNA for the CDR3: TGCAGCTCCTCGGTGGGGGCAGATCAGCCCCAGCATTTT. Translating it yields CSSSVGADQPQHF. The chain links TRBV29-1 to TRBJ1-5, with D possibly matching TRBD1 (6 bases). This CDR3 has 13 residues. CDR1 is SQVTM and CDR2 is ANQGSEA in the germline V gene. The V gene lost 8 bases and the J gene lost 5 bases, with 16 bases spanning the gap. The full variable domain, rest sourced from reference TRBV29-1 and TRBJ1-5, is SAVISQKPSRDICQRGTSLTIQCQVDSQVTMMFWYRQQPGQSLTLIATANQGSEATYESGFVIDKFPISRPNLTFSTLTVSNMSPEDSSIYLCSSSVGADQPQHFGDGTRLSIL.

This chain joins TRBV19 and TRBJ2-2; 8 bases fit TRBD1. This CDR3 is built from 14 residues. The junction had 5 bases not matched to a gene; V was cut back by 5 bases and J by 6 bases. Germline V CDR1 and CDR2: LNHDA, SQIVND (reference sequence). CDR3: CASSSTGEAGELFF. CDR3 in DNA: TGTGCCAGTAGTTCGACAGGGGAAGCCGGGGAGCTGTTTTTT. The full variable domain, rest sourced from reference TRBV19 and TRBJ2-2, is DGGITQSPKYLFRKEGQNVTLSCEQNLNHDAMYWYRQDPGQGLRLIYYSQIVNDFQKGDIAEGYSVSREKKESFPLTVTSAQKNPTAFYLCASSSTGEAGELFFGEGSRLTVL.

The gene calls are TRBV4-3 and TRBJ2-5; D is unclear. Germline CDR1 LGHNA, CDR2 YSLEER. The CDR3 spans 15 residues. The V end lost 1 base, the J end lost 2 bases, and 11 bases lay between the germline ends. CDR3 nucleotides: TGCGCCAGCAGCCAAGGGTTGTCGGTACAAGAGACCCAGTACTTC. Protein product: CASSQGLSVQETQYF.

J is TRBJ1-4 and V is TRBV5-4; D possibly corresponds to TRBD1 (5 bases). The V end was cut by 1 base, the J end by 0 bases, with 13 bases between. The CDR3 length is 17 residues. Germline values: CDR1 SGHNT, CDR2 YYREEE (reference sequence). For the CDR3, the DNA is TGTGCCAGCAGCTTGTATCTAGGGGCTGCAACTAATGAAAAACTGTTTTTT. It encodes CASSLYLGAATNEKLFF. The full variable domain, its missing parts supplied by reference TRBV5-4 and TRBJ1-4, is ETGVTQSPTHLIKTRGQQVTLRCSSQSGHNTVSWYQQALGQGPQFIFQYYREEENGRGNFPPRFSGLQFPNYSSELNVNALELDDSALYLCASSLYLGAATNEKLFFGSGTQLSVL.

The chain is built from TRBV9 and TRBJ2-2; 11 nucleotides line up with TRBD1. CDR1 is SGDLS and CDR2 is YYNGEE in the germline V gene. Trimming cost V 3 bases and J 4 bases; bases outside gene matches: 11. The CDR3 consists of 18 residues. The CDR3 nucleotides read TGTGCCAGCAGCGGGACAGGGGGCTCTTCTTTGGGCACCGGGGAGCTGTTTTTT. It codes for CASSGTGGSSLGTGELFF.

This clone was picked up one time. This chain's CDR3 is CASSPTSVLADTQYF. CDR3 sequence (DNA): TGTGCCAGCAGTCCGACTAGCGTCCTCGCAGATACGCAGTATTTT. V usage is TRBV2 and J usage is TRBJ2-3, with 8 bases lining up with TRBD2. Germline lookup yields CDR1 SNHLY and CDR2 FYNNEI. The CDR3 totals 15 residues. V shed 5 bases, J shed 4 bases, and the junction held 8 bases outside the gene matches.

This clone has just a few counts. This sequence joins TRBV9 and TRBJ2-2; tentatively, D is TRBD2 (5 bases). CDR1 is SGDLS and CDR2 is YYNGEE in the germline V gene. The V end was cut by 4 bases, the J end by 2 bases, with 18 bases between. The CDR3 consists of 17 residues. The CDR3, as DNA: TGTGCCAGCAGCCCAACCCGGCGAGGGATAAACACCGGGGAGCTGTTTTTT. Translating gives CASSPTRRGINTGELFF.

This clone was seen at least ten times. In DNA form, the CDR3 reads TGTGCCAGCAGCCTTTACGAGACAGGAAAAAACTATGGCTACACCTTC. It translates to CASSLYETGKNYGYTF. This chain links TRBV9 with TRBJ1-2, with a weak D call TRBD1 (6 bases). Germline CDR1 reads SGDLS; CDR2 reads YYNGEE. Trimming shortened V by 4 bases and J by 2 bases, and 18 bases separated the two germline ends. The CDR3 runs 16 residues.

The chain has TRBV19 and TRBJ2-7, with 8 bases aligning to TRBD1. Trimming took 7 bases from V and 6 from J; bases not matched to a gene: 14. CDR3 length: 15 amino acids. Per the germline V gene, CDR1 is LNHDA and CDR2 is SQIVND (reference sequence). The CDR3 spells CASTPRGQGASEQYF. DNA for the CDR3: TGTGCCAGTACCCCTAGAGGGCAGGGGGCCTCCGAGCAGTACTTC.

On this clone: Additional DNA sequences in this sample encode the identical CDR3. CDR3 loop: CASSDRVGNQPQHF. CDR3 coding DNA: TGTGCCAGCAGTGACAGGGTCGGCAATCAGCCCCAGCATTTT. The chain couples TRBV2 to TRBJ1-5, with D possibly matching TRBD1 (5 bases). Germline V gene data show CDR1 as SNHLY and CDR2 as FYNNEI. Trimming left V 3 bases short and J 2 bases short, with 8 bases between. The CDR3 spans 14 residues.

The V and J genes are TRBV28 and TRBJ2-7; 7 positions match TRBD2. CDR3 length: 16 amino acids. CDR1 is MDHEN and CDR2 is SYDVKM in the germline V gene. V was pared by 5 bases and J by 5 bases, with 15 bases of the junction left unmatched. Here the CDR3 reads CASSLIWGGESHEQYF. CDR3 coding DNA: TGTGCCAGCAGTCTCATATGGGGGGGGGAGTCCCACGAGCAGTACTTC.

This clone was seen just once. This rearrangement joins TRBV11-3 to TRBJ1-6, with D unresolved. Germline V gene lookup returns CDR1 SGHNT and CDR2 YENEEA. The CDR3 covers 13 residues. The V end lost 4 bases, the J end lost 4 bases, and 5 bases lay between the germline ends. As DNA, the CDR3 is TGTGCCAGCAGCTCCTTTTATAATTCACCCCTCCACTTT. This translates into CASSSFYNSPLHF.

The chain joins TRBV6-5 to TRBJ2-5; 8 bases agree with TRBD1. The length of the CDR3 is 15 residues. CDR1 and CDR2 from the germline V gene are MNHEY and SVGAGI. The trim removed 7 bases at V and 4 bases at J, leaving 11 bases unmatched. The CDR3 reads CASTRTGLSLETQYF. The CDR3 DNA sequence: TGTGCCAGCACAAGGACAGGGTTGTCGTTAGAGACCCAGTACTTC.

The chain combines TRBV7-7 with TRBJ2-5, with D possibly being TRBD1 (5 bases). Looked up from germline, CDR1 is SSHAT and CDR2 is FNYEAQ (reference sequence). V was cut by 5 bases and J by 2 bases, with 15 bases left in between. The CDR3 consists of 15 residues. The CDR3 reads CASSPPGRDQETQYF. DNA for the CDR3: TGTGCCAGCAGCCCCCCGGGCAGGGATCAAGAGACCCAGTACTTC.

The chain's CDR3 is CASSFTRSLDEQFF. The CDR3 coding sequence is TGTGCCAGCAGCTTTACCAGGTCCTTGGATGAGCAGTTCTTC. The chain carries TRBV7-9 and TRBJ2-1; D is unresolved. CDR1 and CDR2 (germline): SEHNR, FQNEAQ (reference sequence). V was cut by 3 bases and J by 8 bases, with 14 bases left in between. This CDR3 region has 14 residues.

This chain uses TRBV4-2 with TRBJ1-1, with 8 bases that match TRBD1. Germline values: CDR1 LGHNA, CDR2 YNFKEQ. This CDR3 is built from 15 residues. The V gene end was trimmed by 1 base and the J gene end by 1 base; junction bases not matched to a gene: 2. CDR3 region: CASSQVQGENTEAFF. The CDR3 region has the DNA TGTGCCAGCAGCCAAGTACAGGGGGAGAACACTGAAGCTTTCTTT.

This chain links TRBV9 with TRBJ2-1; tentative D call: TRBD2 (7 bases). The CDR3 is made up of 18 amino acids. Germline CDR1 is SGDLS and CDR2 is YYNGEE. Between the trimmed V and J ends, which lost 3 bases and 4 bases, there was a span of 23 bases. For the CDR3, the DNA is TGTGCCAGCAGCGCCCGAGGGGGGGCGGGTCAAGGGTACAATGAGCAGTTCTTC. Residues: CASSARGGAGQGYNEQFF.

The chain combines TRBV6-6 with TRBJ1-5; D is unresolved. Germline CDR1 reads MNHNY; CDR2 reads SVGAGI (reference sequence). Trimming stripped 3 bases from V and 2 bases from J, with 11 bases between. CDR3 length equals 15 residues. CDR3 sequence reads: CASSYTGLGNQPQHF. The CDR3 coding sequence is TGTGCCAGCAGTTATACGGGTTTAGGCAATCAGCCCCAGCATTTT.

The J gene is TRBJ2-1, the V gene TRBV7-3; 12 bases are shared with TRBD2. Trimming cost V 5 bases and J 0 bases; bases outside gene matches: 14. The CDR3 has 20 residues. CDR1 SGHTA and CDR2 FQGTGA come from the germline V gene. The CDR3 reads CASSTSTSGSRGGSYNEQFF. As DNA, the CDR3 is TGTGCCAGCAGCACCTCGACTAGCGGGAGTCGGGGTGGCTCCTACAATGAGCAGTTCTTC.

The chain recombines TRBV27 with TRBJ1-2, with TRBD1 as a possible D gene (5 bases). The germline V gene encodes CDR1 MNHEY and CDR2 SMNVEV (reference sequence). The V and J ends lost 6 bases and 7 bases respectively, with 21 bases between them. CDR3 length equals 15 residues. CDR3 residues: CASRPRDSQDPGYTF. CDR3 coding DNA: TGTGCCAGCAGGCCTAGGGACTCCCAAGACCCTGGCTACACCTTC.

CDR3 nucleotide sequence: TGCGCCAGCAGCGATCCAGGGAAAGGCTACACCTTC. Translated: CASSDPGKGYTF. This rearrangement joins TRBV5-1 to TRBJ1-2, with D perhaps matching TRBD1 (5 bases). The V gene lost 4 bases and the J gene lost 8 bases, with 12 bases spanning the gap. The CDR3 is made up of 12 amino acids. Germline CDR1 SGHRS, CDR2 YFSETQ.

This sequence joins TRBV7-2 and TRBJ2-7; no clear D gene. Trimming cost V 2 bases and J 2 bases, with 10 bases left between them. CDR1 SGHTA and CDR2 FQGNSA come from the germline V gene. This CDR3 has 14 residues. CDR3 loop: CASSLISGPYEQYF. CDR3 bases: TGTGCCAGCAGCTTAATTTCAGGCCCCTACGAGCAGTACTTC. The whole variable domain, filled in from reference TRBV7-2 and TRBJ2-7, reads GAGVSQSPSNKVTEKGKDVELRCDPISGHTALYWYRQSLGQGLEFLIYFQGNSAPDKSGLPSDRFSAERTGGSVSTLTIQRTQQEDSAVYLCASSLISGPYEQYFGPGTRLTVT.